This T cell receptor (beta chain) came from a study of T cell responses to AZD1222 COVID-19 vaccine. The germline CDR1 and CDR2 sequences are SGHDT and YYEEEE. J gave up 0 bases and V 0 bases, and 5 bases lay outside the gene matches. The CDR3 runs 17 residues. Method: immunoSEQ multiplex PCR; TCRdb's copy keeps in-frame clones and lacks some. The sample holds tens of thousands of clones, more than 75% seen once. This specimen was peripheral blood, taken on day 0 of AZD1222 vaccination. The rearrangement joins TRBV5-6 to TRBJ2-3; 9 bases are a match to TRBD2. The TCR comes from an adult in good health. CDR3 region: CASSLAPLAGSTDTQYF. CDR3 in DNA: TGTGCCAGCAGCTTGGCTCCACTAGCGGGTAGCACAGATACGCAGTATTTT.